These 22 T cell receptor beta chains were all obtained from the same sample, sequenced in a study of blood T cell repertoires in COVID-19. The table came from immunoSEQ multiplex PCR; TCRdb's copy has only in-frame clones and leaves some out. The table lists some 140,000 clones, around three quarters of them singletons. The material sequenced was peripheral blood. Source of these receptors: a man older than 75 with acute or convalescent COVID-19.

The chain is built from TRBV9 and TRBJ2-1, with 7 positions matching TRBD2. Germline V lookup: CDR1 SGDLS, CDR2 YYNGEE. The junction had 5 bases not matched to a gene; V was cut back by 5 bases and J by 0 bases. This CDR3 comprises 15 residues. The CDR3, as DNA: TGTGCCAGCAGGGGAACGGGGGGCTCCTACAATGAGCAGTTCTTC. Residues: CASRGTGGSYNEQFF.

This clone was recorded only once. Different DNA sequences within this sample yield the same CDR3. The V gene is TRBV7-9, the J gene TRBJ2-1; perhaps TRBD1 as D (5 bases). The germline gives CDR1 SEHNR, CDR2 FQNEAQ (reference sequence). The V and J ends lost 1 base and 0 bases respectively, with 7 bases between them. This CDR3 region has 15 residues. This chain's CDR3 is CASSLGRGSYNEQFF. The CDR3 nucleotides read TGTGCCAGCAGCTTAGGAAGGGGCTCCTACAATGAGCAGTTCTTC.

The gene calls are TRBV7-3 and TRBJ1-1; TRBD1 agrees at 9 bases. V shed 7 bases, J shed 5 bases, and the junction held 11 bases outside the gene matches. CDR1 is SGHTA and CDR2 is FQGTGA in the germline V gene. This CDR3 is built from 15 residues. This chain's CDR3 is CASKRTGDIWTEAFF. CDR3 coding DNA: TGTGCCAGCAAAAGGACAGGGGATATTTGGACTGAAGCTTTCTTT.

This chain joins TRBV19 and TRBJ2-3, with 13 positions matching TRBD2. This CDR3 is 16 amino acids long. Germline V CDR1 and CDR2: LNHDA, SQIVND (reference sequence). V was clipped by 11 bases and J by 4 bases; unmatched bases: 12. This chain's CDR3 is CASVSLGTSGADTQYF. The CDR3 region has the DNA TGTGCCTCAGTATCTCTGGGGACTAGCGGGGCAGATACGCAGTATTTT.

The V call is TRBV4-2, the J call TRBJ1-1; D is ambiguous. CDR1 and CDR2 from the germline V gene are LGHNA and YNFKEQ. CDR3 size: 14 residues. Trimming shortened V by 1 base and J by 6 bases, and 12 bases separated the two germline ends. The CDR3 DNA sequence: TGTGCCAGCAGCCAAGTAGGGCCGGACTCTGAAGCTTTCTTT. Its translation: CASSQVGPDSEAFF.

The J gene is TRBJ2-2, the V gene TRBV4-3; 7 nucleotides line up with TRBD1. After removal of 1 base from V and 3 bases from J, the junction contained 8 bases not matched to a gene. The CDR3 has 17 amino acids. Germline V gene lookup returns CDR1 LGHNA and CDR2 YSLEER. CDR3 nucleotides: TGCGCCAGCAGCCAAGGGGTCCAAGGACAGGACACCGGGGAGCTGTTTTTT. As protein: CASSQGVQGQDTGELFF.

This clone was detected only once. The J gene is TRBJ2-2, the V gene TRBV3-1 (or the pseudogene TRBV3-2), with D possibly TRBD1 on 6 matching bases. CDR1 is LGHDT and CDR2 is YNNKEL in the germline V gene (reference sequence). V lost 5 bases and J lost 1, with 11 bases in between. This CDR3 region has 15 residues. The CDR3: CASSYGTRNTGELFF. The CDR3 nucleotides read TGTGCCAGCAGCTACGGGACAAGGAACACCGGGGAGCTGTTTTTT.

The chain employs TRBV18 and TRBJ1-5; D not resolved. Deletions cut 1 base from V and 0 bases from J, with 10 bases between. The CDR3 is 16 residues long. Germline-derived CDR1 and CDR2 are KGHSH and LQKENI. The CDR3 loop is CASSPRQSYSNQPQHF. CDR3 in DNA: TGTGCCAGCTCACCACGTCAGTCTTATAGCAATCAGCCCCAGCATTTT.

This chain links TRBV18 with TRBJ2-7, with TRBD2 identical over 13 bases. The CDR3 contains 15 residues. Per the germline V gene, CDR1 is KGHSH and CDR2 is LQKENI. Trimming cost V 5 bases and J 9 bases; bases outside gene matches: 10. CDR3 sequence: CASSEGLAGAPVQYF. The CDR3 DNA reads TGTGCCAGCTCAGAAGGACTAGCGGGGGCCCCGGTGCAGTACTTC. Full variable domain (rest looked up from reference TRBV18 and TRBJ2-7): NAGVMQNPRHLVRRRGQEARLRCSPMKGHSHVYWYRQLPEEGLKFMVYLQKENIIDESGMPKERFSAEFPKEGPSILRIQQVVRGDSAAYFCASSEGLAGAPVQYFGPGTRLTVT.

The chain uses TRBV7-3 and TRBJ2-3, with a weak D call TRBD1 (6 bases). The V gene's germline CDR1 is SGHTA and CDR2 FQGTGA. This CDR3 is 16 amino acids long. The germline V and J ends were trimmed by 1 base and 5 bases, with 16 bases remaining between them. The CDR3 DNA is TGTGCCAGCAGCTTAATGCGTAGGGGGTCGGGAGATACGCAGTATTTT. Residues: CASSLMRRGSGDTQYF.

The rearrangement links TRBV3-1 (or the pseudogene TRBV3-2) to TRBJ1-4, with TRBD1 matching 7 bases. V was pared by 4 bases and J by 7 bases, with 9 bases of the junction left unmatched. The CDR3 extends over 15 amino acids. CDR1 LGHDT and CDR2 YNNKEL come from the germline V gene (reference sequence). In nucleotides, the CDR3 is TGTGCCAGCAGCCCGAGACAGGGCGTTACTGAAAAACTGTTTTTT. Protein product: CASSPRQGVTEKLFF.

The chain uses TRBV28 and TRBJ2-2; 8 bases are shared with TRBD2. Losses at the gene ends were 4 bases for V and 1 base for J; bases not matched to a gene: 5. In germline, CDR1 is MDHEN, CDR2 SYDVKM. The CDR3 loop spans 16 amino acids. DNA for the CDR3: TGTGCCAGCAGTTCCGGGACTAGAGGGAACACCGGGGAGCTGTTTTTT. Encoded protein: CASSSGTRGNTGELFF.

J is TRBJ2-3 and V is TRBV9, with 7 bases identical to TRBD1. V gave up 3 bases and J gave up 4 bases; unmatched junction bases: 5. The CDR3 totals 14 residues. Germline CDR1 SGDLS, CDR2 YYNGEE. The CDR3 loop reads CASSASTGPDTQYF. The DNA for the CDR3 is TGTGCCAGCAGCGCTTCGACAGGGCCAGATACGCAGTATTTT.

The rearrangement uses TRBV3-1 (or the pseudogene TRBV3-2) and TRBJ2-2; D not resolved. V lost 1 base and J lost 3, with 3 bases in between. This CDR3 comprises 13 residues. Germline loops: CDR1 LGHDT, CDR2 YNNKEL (reference sequence). The CDR3 DNA reads TGTGCCAGCAGCCAAGCATACACCGGGGAGCTGTTTTTT. Amino acid sequence: CASSQAYTGELFF.

The gene calls are TRBV4-2 and TRBJ1-1; a possible D gene is TRBD1 (5 bases). Germline V gives CDR1 LGHNA, CDR2 YNFKEQ. This CDR3 contains 16 residues. Trimming took off 4 bases at V and 0 bases at J, with 15 bases between the two ends. The CDR3, as DNA: TGTGCCAGCAGCCCCGTTTTGACAGACATGAACACTGAAGCTTTCTTT. Its protein product is CASSPVLTDMNTEAFF.

The chain recombines TRBV9 with TRBJ1-5, with no clear D. Per germline, CDR1 SGDLS and CDR2 YYNGEE. V shed 0 bases and J shed 0 bases, with 7 bases lying between them. The CDR3 extends over 15 amino acids. The CDR3 DNA reads as TGTGCCAGCAGCGTAGGATCCTATAGCAATCAGCCCCAGCATTTT. This codes for CASSVGSYSNQPQHF.

The V gene is TRBV28, the J gene TRBJ2-7, with TRBD2 matching over 11 bases. The V and J ends lost 4 bases and 3 bases, in that order; junction bases with no gene match: 8. Germline V gives CDR1 MDHEN, CDR2 SYDVKM. This CDR3 is built from 16 residues. The CDR3 coding sequence is TGTGCCAGCAGTTCCTCGACTAGCGGGACCCACTACGAGCAGTACTTC. Protein sequence: CASSSSTSGTHYEQYF.

This CDR3 is CASRTTGNSPLHF. The DNA of the CDR3 is TGTGCCAGCAGGACGACAGGGAATTCACCCCTCCACTTT. The chain employs TRBV6-5 and TRBJ1-6; TRBD1 matches at 7 bases. This CDR3 is built from 13 residues. Trimming removed 6 bases from V and 7 bases from J; junction bases left unmatched: 3. Germline loops: CDR1 MNHEY, CDR2 SVGAGI.

This clone was seen only a few times. The chain couples TRBV10-2 to TRBJ1-6; D is possibly TRBD1 (5 bases). This CDR3 region has 14 residues. The germline V gene encodes CDR1 WSHSY and CDR2 SAAADI. Trimming removed 4 bases from V and 5 bases from J, with 9 bases in between. CDR3 DNA sequence: TGCGCCAGCAGTGTAGCGGGGGATAATTCACCCCTCCACTTT. Amino acids: CASSVAGDNSPLHF.

The gene calls are TRBV7-2 and TRBJ2-5; D is unresolved. V dropped 1 base and J dropped 2 bases, with 5 bases sitting between them. The CDR3 spans 13 residues. CDR1 and CDR2 from the germline V gene are SGHTA and FQGNSA. CDR3 sequence reads: CASSLVQQETQYF. The DNA of the CDR3 is TGTGCCAGCAGCTTAGTCCAGCAAGAGACCCAGTACTTC. Looking up the rest from reference TRBV7-2 and TRBJ2-5 gives the full variable domain: GAGVSQSPSNKVTEKGKDVELRCDPISGHTALYWYRQSLGQGLEFLIYFQGNSAPDKSGLPSDRFSAERTGGSVSTLTIQRTQQEDSAVYLCASSLVQQETQYFGPGTRLLVL.

This clone was seen just once. The chain employs TRBV6-5 and TRBJ1-5; D gene uncertain. Germline V lookup: CDR1 MNHEY, CDR2 SVGAGI. This CDR3 is 14 amino acids long. The V gene lost 7 bases and the J gene lost 0 bases, with 10 bases spanning the gap. CDR3 protein: CASNGINSNQPQHF. The CDR3 DNA follows: TGTGCCAGCAACGGGATTAATAGCAATCAGCCCCAGCATTTT.

This sequence joins TRBV29-1 and TRBJ2-3; TRBD1 aligns across 9 bases. The CDR3 length is 13 residues. Germline assignment: CDR1 SQVTM and CDR2 ANQGSEA. J lost 6 bases, V lost 6 bases, and 7 bases had no gene match. CDR3 sequence reads: CSVHRGRGDTQYF. The CDR3 nucleotides are TGCAGCGTCCACAGGGGGCGTGGGGATACGCAGTATTTT.